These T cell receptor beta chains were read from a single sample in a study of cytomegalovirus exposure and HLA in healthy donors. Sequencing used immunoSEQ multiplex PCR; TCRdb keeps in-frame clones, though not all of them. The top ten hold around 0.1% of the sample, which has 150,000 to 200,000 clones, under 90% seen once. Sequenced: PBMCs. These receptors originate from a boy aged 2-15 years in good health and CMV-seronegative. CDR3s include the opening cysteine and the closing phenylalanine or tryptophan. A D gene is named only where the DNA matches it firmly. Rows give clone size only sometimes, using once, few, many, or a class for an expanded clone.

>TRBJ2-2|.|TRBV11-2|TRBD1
TGTGCCAGCAGCTTTAGGGGGCCAGGGGACACCGGGGAGCTGTTTTTT
CASSFRGPGDTGELFF
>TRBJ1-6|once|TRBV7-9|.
TGTTCCAGCTGTCGGGGTGGAGATAATTCACCCCTCCACTTT
CSSCRGGDNSPLHF
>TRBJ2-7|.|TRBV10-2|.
TGCGCCAGCAGTGACCGGGGTGACCTCTCCTACGAGCAGTACTTC
CASSDRGDLSYEQYF
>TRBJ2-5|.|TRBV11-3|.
TGTGCCAGCAGCATGGGCCACGTCGGGACCCAGTACTTC
CASSMGHVGTQYF
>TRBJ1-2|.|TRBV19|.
TGTGCCAGTATATCGCAGGGTCTCGGGCATGGCTACACCTTC
CASISQGLGHGYTF
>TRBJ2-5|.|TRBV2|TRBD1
TGTGCCAGCTCTATACAGGGGGCTCGGGAGACCCAGTACTTC
CASSIQGARETQYF
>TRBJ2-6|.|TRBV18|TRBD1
TGTGCCAGCTCACCTGGACAGGGGTTTTCTGGGGCCAACGTCCTGACTTTC
CASSPGQGFSGANVLTF
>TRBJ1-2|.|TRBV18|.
TGTGCCAGCTCTAATCTACAGGGACGCGACTATGGCTACACCTTC
CASSNLQGRDYGYTF
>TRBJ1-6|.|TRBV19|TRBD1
TGTGCCAGTAGTGTGCCCGGGACAGATAATTCACCCCTCCACTTT
CASSVPGTDNSPLHF
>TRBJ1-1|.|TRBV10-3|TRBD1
TGTGCCATCAGTGCTCGACAGGGGGGCACTGAAGCTTTCTTT
CAISARQGGTEAFF
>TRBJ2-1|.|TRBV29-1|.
TGCAGCGTGTGGCCTGAGCAGTTCTTC
CSVWPEQFF
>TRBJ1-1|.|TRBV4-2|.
TGTGCCAGCAGCTTGGGGAGTAAGGACACTGAAGCTTTCTTT
CASSLGSKDTEAFF
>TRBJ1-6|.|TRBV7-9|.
TGTGCCAGCAGCTTAAATACAGGGAACAATTCACCCCTCCACTTT
CASSLNTGNNSPLHF
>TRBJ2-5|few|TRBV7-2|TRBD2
TGTGCCAGCAGCTTAGTTAGGGGCGGGGGGGCAATGGAGACCCAGTACTTC
CASSLVRGGGAMETQYF
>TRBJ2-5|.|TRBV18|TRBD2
TGTGCCAGCTCACCACCGGGTTGGCTAGCGGACCAAGAGACCCAGTACTTC
CASSPPGWLADQETQYF
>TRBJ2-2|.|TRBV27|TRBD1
TGTGCCAGCAGTTGGGACAGGCCCGTCACCGGGGAGCTGTTTTTT
CASSWDRPVTGELFF
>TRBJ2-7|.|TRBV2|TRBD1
TGTGCCAGCCAAAAAAGAGGACAGGGGGCCCACGAGCAGTACTTC
CASQKRGQGAHEQYF
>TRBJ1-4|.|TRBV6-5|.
TGTGCCAGCAGTCTTGGACGGGAGAATGAAAAACTGTTTTTT
CASSLGRENEKLFF
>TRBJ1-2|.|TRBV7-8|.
TGTGCCAGCAGCTTAGGCCTTCAGGTTGTTAACTATGGCTACACCTTC
CASSLGLQVVNYGYTF
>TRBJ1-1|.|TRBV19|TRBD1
TGTGCCAGTAGTATCCGGACAGGGGGCGTCAAAGCTTTCTTT
CASSIRTGGVKAFF
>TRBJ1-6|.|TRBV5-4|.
TGTGCCAGCAGCAGGACAGCAAATTCACCCCTCCACTTT
CASSRTANSPLHF
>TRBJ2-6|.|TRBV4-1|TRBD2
TGCGCCAGCAGCGGGACTAGCGTAAGCTCTGGGGCCAACGTCCTGACTTTC
CASSGTSVSSGANVLTF
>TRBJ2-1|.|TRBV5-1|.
TGCGCCAGCAGCTTGCGAGGCCGTGTAAATGAGCAGTTCTTC
CASSLRGRVNEQFF
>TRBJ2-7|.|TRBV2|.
TGTGCCAGCAGGGGAGCGGGACACTCCTACGAGCAGTACTTC
CASRGAGHSYEQYF
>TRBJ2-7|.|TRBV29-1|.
TGCAGCGTAAAAACAGGGATCTCCTACGAGCAGTACTTC
CSVKTGISYEQYF
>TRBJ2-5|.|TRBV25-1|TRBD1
TGTGCCAGCAGTGAATTAAACAGGGGGCGAAAGGAGACCCAGTACTTC
CASSELNRGRKETQYF
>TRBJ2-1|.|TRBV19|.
TGTGCCAGTAGCAGGACACCAAGCTCCTACAATGAGCAGTTCTTC
CASSRTPSSYNEQFF
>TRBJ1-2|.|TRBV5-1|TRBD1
TGCGCCAGCAGCTTGGCAGGGGGCGACTATGGCTACACCTTC
CASSLAGGDYGYTF
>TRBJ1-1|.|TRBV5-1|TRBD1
TGCGCCAGCAGCTTGGGGACAGGGTCTGAAGCTTTCTTT
CASSLGTGSEAFF
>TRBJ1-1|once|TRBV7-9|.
TGTGCCAGCAGCTTAGCAGGGAGGACTGAAGCTTTCTTT
CASSLAGRTEAFF
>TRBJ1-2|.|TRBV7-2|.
TGTGCCAGCAGCGAGCTCCCGACAGGATTCTATGGCTACACCTTC
CASSELPTGFYGYTF
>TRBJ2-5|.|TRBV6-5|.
TGTGCCAGCAGTCCCTCCCCAGCCGTGAAAGGAGCCCAGTACTTC
CASSPSPAVKGAQYF
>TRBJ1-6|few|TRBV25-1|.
TGTGCCAGCCCCGGGGGGTCCCTCCACTTT
CASPGGSLHF
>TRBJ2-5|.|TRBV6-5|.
TGTGCCAGCAGTCCAGAGGACGGGGCCCAGTACTTC
CASSPEDGAQYF
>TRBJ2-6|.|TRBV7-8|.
TGTGCCAGCAGCTTAGCCTGGGTCCGGTGGGAGAAAGGGGCCAACGTCCTGACTTTC
CASSLAWVRWEKGANVLTF
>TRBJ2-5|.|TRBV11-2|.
TGTGCCAGCAGCTTAGATCCCAGACTAGGAGAGACCCAGTACTTC
CASSLDPRLGETQYF
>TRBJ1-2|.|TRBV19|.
TGTGCCAGTAGTAGAAGAGAGGTTGGCTATGGCTACACCTTC
CASSRREVGYGYTF
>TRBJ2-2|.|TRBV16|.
TGTGCCAGCAGCCGTCCGACTACGGCCACCGGGGAGCTGTTTTTT
CASSRPTTATGELFF
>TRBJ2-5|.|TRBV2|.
TGTGCCAGCAGTGACTATAAGACCCAGTACTTC
CASSDYKTQYF
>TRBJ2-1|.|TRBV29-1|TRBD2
TGCAGCTCCCGAGGGGGACTAGCGGGGTTTAATGAGCAGTTCTTC
CSSRGGLAGFNEQFF
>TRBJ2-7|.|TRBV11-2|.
TGTGCCAGCAGCTTAGTATCAGGACACAGCTACGAGCAGTACTTC
CASSLVSGHSYEQYF
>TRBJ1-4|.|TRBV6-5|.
TGTGCCAGCAGTTACTCGCTCAGGGCAACTAATGAAAAACTGTTTTTT
CASSYSLRATNEKLFF
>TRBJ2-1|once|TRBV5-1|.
TGCGCCAGCAGATCAACGGGGGAGCAGTTCTTC
CASRSTGEQFF
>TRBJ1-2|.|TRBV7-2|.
TGTGCCAGCAGCTTCACCGGCAGGGCGCGAGGCTATGGCTACACCTTC
CASSFTGRARGYGYTF
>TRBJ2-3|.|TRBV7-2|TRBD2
TGTGCCAGCAGCTGGAAAAGCGGGGACACAGATACGCAGTATTTT
CASSWKSGDTDTQYF
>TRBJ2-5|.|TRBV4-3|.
TGCGCCAGCAGCCAAGATCCGGACTGGGGAGGAGAGACCCAGTACTTC
CASSQDPDWGGETQYF
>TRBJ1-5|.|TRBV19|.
TGTGCCAGTAGTATACAGGGATATAGCAATCAGCCCCAGCATTTT
CASSIQGYSNQPQHF
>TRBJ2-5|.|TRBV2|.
TGTGCCAGCAGCCGACAGGCCCCGGGACAAGAGACCCAGTACTTC
CASSRQAPGQETQYF
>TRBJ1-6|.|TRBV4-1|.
TGCGCCAGCAGCCAAGGGCAGGGTAATAATTCACCCCTCCACTTT
CASSQGQGNNSPLHF
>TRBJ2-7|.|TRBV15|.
TGTGCCACCAGCAGAGGGCTACAGGGAGTCGGCTACGAGCAGTACTTC
CATSRGLQGVGYEQYF
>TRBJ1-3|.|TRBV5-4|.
TGTGCCAGCAGCCGGGAGGGGGTCAGCTCTGGAAACACCATATATTTT
CASSREGVSSGNTIYF
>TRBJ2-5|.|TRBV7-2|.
TGTGCCAGCAGCTTGGGGGGGCCGGGTTCAGAGACCCAGTACTTC
CASSLGGPGSETQYF
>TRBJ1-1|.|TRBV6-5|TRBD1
TGTGCCAGCAGTTTACAGGACAGGGCCGAAGCTTTCTTT
CASSLQDRAEAFF